Each of the 18 T cell receptor beta chains below was sequenced from the same sample in a study of blood T cell repertoires in COVID-19. The repertoire was sequenced with immunoSEQ multiplex PCR; TCRdb's copy has only in-frame clones and lacks some. The sample includes around 140,000 clones, over 80% of them seen just once. The sample was peripheral blood. These receptors originate from a woman aged 50 to 60 with acute or convalescent COVID-19.

The genes are TRBV19 and TRBJ2-5, with 9 nucleotides matching TRBD1. The V gene end was trimmed by 10 bases and the J gene end by 4 bases; junction bases not matched to a gene: 4. The CDR3 consists of 12 residues. Per the germline V gene, CDR1 is LNHDA and CDR2 is SQIVND (reference sequence). The CDR3 coding sequence is TGTGCCAACCCGGACAGGGGAGAGACCCAGTACTTC. Protein: CANPDRGETQYF. The full variable domain, its missing parts supplied by reference TRBV19 and TRBJ2-5, is DGGITQSPKYLFRKEGQNVTLSCEQNLNHDAMYWYRQDPGQGLRLIYYSQIVNDFQKGDIAEGYSVSREKKESFPLTVTSAQKNPTAFYLCANPDRGETQYFGPGTRLLVL.

The genes are TRBV6-6 and TRBJ1-1; D may be TRBD1 (6 bases). V was cut by 6 bases and J by 4 bases, with 12 bases left in between. This CDR3 spans 13 amino acids. Germline CDR1 is MNHNY and CDR2 is SVGAGI (reference sequence). For the CDR3, the DNA is TGTGCCAGCAGGCTGGACAGTTCCACTGAAGCTTTCTTT. Translating it yields CASRLDSSTEAFF.

The chain employs TRBV2 and TRBJ2-3, with 9 bases aligning to TRBD1. The CDR3 covers 15 residues. The J segment lost 3 bases and the V segment lost 7 bases, leaving 8 bases of the junction unmatched. The germline CDR1 and CDR2 sequences are SNHLY and FYNNEI. The CDR3 loop is CASTPGTGFTDTQYF. CDR3 nucleotides: TGTGCCAGCACCCCCGGGACAGGGTTTACAGATACGCAGTATTTT. The entire variable domain, with the rest obtained from reference TRBV2 and TRBJ2-3, is as follows: EPEVTQTPSHQVTQMGQEVILRCVPISNHLYFYWYRQILGQKVEFLVSFYNNEISEKSEIFDDQFSVERPDGSNFTLKIRSTKLEDSAMYFCASTPGTGFTDTQYFGPGTRLTVL.

V is TRBV6-5 and J is TRBJ2-7, with 8 bases lining up with TRBD1. The CDR3 totals 13 residues. The V and J ends lost 7 bases and 4 bases, in that order; junction bases with no gene match: 6. Germline V CDR1 and CDR2: MNHEY, SVGAGI. This chain's CDR3 is CASIPGGIYEQYF. As DNA, the CDR3 is TGTGCCAGCATACCAGGGGGCATATACGAGCAGTACTTC.

This chain uses TRBV6-6 with TRBJ1-4; D unresolved. The CDR3 is 13 residues long. V shed 7 bases and J shed 5 bases, with 11 bases lying between them. Germline loops: CDR1 MNHNY, CDR2 SVGAGI (reference sequence). The CDR3 bases are TGTGCCAGCACCCCGACGGGAAATGAAAAACTGTTTTTT. It encodes CASTPTGNEKLFF.

The CDR3 loop is CASSLTGIRGEKLFF. The CDR3 DNA follows: TGTGCCAGCAGCCTTACCGGGATAAGAGGTGAAAAACTGTTTTTT. This chain connects TRBV7-9 to TRBJ1-4; D is undetermined. This CDR3 has 15 amino acids. CDR1 is SEHNR and CDR2 is FQNEAQ in the germline V gene (reference sequence). The germline V and J ends were trimmed by 5 bases and 7 bases, with 17 bases remaining between them.

This chain uses TRBV28 with TRBJ2-5; TRBD2 is a possible D gene (6 bases). CDR1 MDHEN and CDR2 SYDVKM come from the germline V gene. This CDR3 has 13 residues. V shed 6 bases and J shed 5 bases, with 13 bases lying between them. For the CDR3, the DNA is TGTGCCAGCAGGGGGTCGGGGAGGGAGACCCAGTACTTC. This sequence encodes CASRGSGRETQYF.

The chain employs TRBV5-1 and TRBJ2-2, with 9 bases identical to TRBD1. From germline, CDR1 is SGHRS and CDR2 YFSETQ. The CDR3 runs 14 residues. V gave up 5 bases and J gave up 3 bases; unmatched junction bases: 2. This CDR3 reads CASRGTGHTGELFF. The CDR3 coding sequence is TGCGCCAGCAGGGGGACAGGGCACACCGGGGAGCTGTTTTTT. Looking up the rest from reference TRBV5-1 and TRBJ2-2 gives the full variable domain: KAGVTQTPRYLIKTRGQQVTLSCSPISGHRSVSWYQQTPGQGLQFLFEYFSETQRNKGNFPGRFSGRQFSNSRSEMNVSTLELGDSALYLCASRGTGHTGELFFGEGSRLTVL.

The genes are TRBV6-5 and TRBJ1-1; D is ambiguous. Germline V lookup: CDR1 MNHEY, CDR2 SVGAGI. The CDR3 is made up of 12 amino acids. V gave up 7 bases and J gave up 7 bases, with 13 bases separating them. CDR3 loop: CASILTAGEAFF. The CDR3 nucleotides are TGTGCCAGCATCCTGACGGCGGGTGAAGCTTTCTTT.

V and J are TRBV27 and TRBJ1-2; D is perhaps TRBD1 (6 bases). The CDR3 runs 13 residues. The V end was cut by 5 bases, the J end by 6 bases, with 13 bases between. Germline loops: CDR1 MNHEY, CDR2 SMNVEV (reference sequence). CDR3 in amino acids: CASSLDSRDGYTF. The DNA for the CDR3 is TGTGCCAGCAGTCTGGACAGCCGGGATGGCTACACCTTC.

This clone was counted once. The DNA of the CDR3 is TGTGCCAGCAGTGAAACGGGGGAGTGGGGCTACACCTTC. It translates to CASSETGEWGYTF. The chain joins TRBV6-1 to TRBJ1-2; maybe TRBD1 (5 bases). The CDR3 is 13 amino acids. Per germline, CDR1 MNHNS and CDR2 SASEGT. Trimming cost V 2 bases and J 8 bases, with 12 bases left between them.

This clone was recorded only once. V usage is TRBV5-6 and J usage is TRBJ2-1; 10 nucleotides match TRBD2. In germline, CDR1 is SGHDT, CDR2 YYEEEE. Unmatched junction bases numbered 9, after V lost 0 bases and J lost 9 bases. The CDR3 loop spans 16 amino acids. The CDR3 loop reads CASSLGLAGVFGEQFF. In DNA, the CDR3 is TGTGCCAGCAGCTTGGGGCTAGCGGGGGTTTTCGGTGAGCAGTTCTTC. Together with reference TRBV5-6 and TRBJ2-1, the CDR3 gives the full variable domain: DAGVTQSPTHLIKTRGQQVTLRCSPKSGHDTVSWYQQALGQGPQFIFQYYEEEERQRGNFPDRFSGHQFPNYSSELNVNALLLGDSALYLCASSLGLAGVFGEQFFGPGTRLTVL.

The chain links TRBV4-1 to TRBJ2-1; the match to TRBD2 covers 8 bases. Germline V lookup: CDR1 MGHRA, CDR2 YSYEKL. CDR3 length equals 17 residues. Unmatched junction bases numbered 7, after V lost 3 bases and J lost 0 bases. DNA for the CDR3: TGCGCCAGCAGCCAGGAAACTAGCGGAGTCTCCTACAATGAGCAGTTCTTC. It codes for CASSQETSGVSYNEQFF.

The chain is built from TRBV2 and TRBJ2-7; a weak D match, TRBD1 (6 bases). Germline V gives CDR1 SNHLY, CDR2 FYNNEI. The germline V and J ends were trimmed by 8 bases and 6 bases, with 17 bases remaining between them. CDR3 length equals 13 residues. CDR3 DNA: TGTGCCAGCCAAGTGGGACATTGGAGCGAGCAGTACTTC. Amino acids: CASQVGHWSEQYF.

This chain's CDR3 is CASSVSSRGGTEAFF. CDR3 nucleotides: TGTGCCAGCAGCGTTTCGTCCCGGGGAGGGACTGAAGCTTTCTTT. The chain carries TRBV9 and TRBJ1-1; unclear D gene. The V gene lost 2 bases and the J gene lost 5 bases, with 16 bases spanning the gap. Germline V gene data show CDR1 as SGDLS and CDR2 as YYNGEE. This CDR3 spans 15 amino acids.

Notes on this clone: Other nucleotide sequences from this sample produce the same CDR3. V usage is TRBV4-2 and J usage is TRBJ1-4; D is unclear. Germline V gene lookup returns CDR1 LGHNA and CDR2 YNFKEQ. Trimming left V 3 bases short and J 0 bases short, with 11 bases between. This CDR3 is 16 amino acids long. The CDR3 loop is CASSQDGGATNEKLFF. The CDR3, as DNA: TGTGCCAGCAGCCAGGATGGCGGTGCAACTAATGAAAAACTGTTTTTT.

This chain connects TRBV11-2 to TRBJ2-6; no firm D call. Trimming cost V 2 bases and J 1 base, with 6 bases left between them. This CDR3 region has 15 residues. Per germline, CDR1 SGHAT and CDR2 FQNNGV. The CDR3 region has the DNA TGTGCCAGCAGCTTATCTGTTTCTGGGGCCAACGTCCTGACTTTC. Its translation: CASSLSVSGANVLTF.

J is TRBJ1-4 and V is TRBV4-1; D is uncertain. Looked up from germline, CDR1 is MGHRA and CDR2 is YSYEKL. The CDR3 covers 11 residues. The V gene lost 3 bases and the J gene lost 8 bases, with 4 bases spanning the gap. The CDR3 region is CASSQREKLFF. The CDR3 DNA is TGCGCCAGCAGCCAGAGAGAAAAACTGTTTTTT.